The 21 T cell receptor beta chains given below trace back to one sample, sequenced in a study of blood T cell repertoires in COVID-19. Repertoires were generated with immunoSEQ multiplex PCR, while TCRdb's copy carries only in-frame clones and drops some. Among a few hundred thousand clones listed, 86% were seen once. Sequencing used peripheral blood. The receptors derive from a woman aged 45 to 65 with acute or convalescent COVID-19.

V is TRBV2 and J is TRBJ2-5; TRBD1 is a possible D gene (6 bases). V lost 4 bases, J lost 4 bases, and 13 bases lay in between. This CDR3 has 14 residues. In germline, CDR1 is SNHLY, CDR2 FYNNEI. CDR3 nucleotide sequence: TGTGCCAGCAGTGGGACAGTGGGGAGAGAGACCCAGTACTTC. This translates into CASSGTVGRETQYF.

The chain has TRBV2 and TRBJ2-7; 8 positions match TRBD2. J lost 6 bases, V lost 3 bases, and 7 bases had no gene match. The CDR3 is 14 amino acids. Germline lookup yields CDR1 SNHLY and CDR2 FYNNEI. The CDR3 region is CASSEALAVGEQYF. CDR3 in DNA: TGTGCCAGCAGTGAGGCACTAGCGGTGGGCGAGCAGTACTTC.

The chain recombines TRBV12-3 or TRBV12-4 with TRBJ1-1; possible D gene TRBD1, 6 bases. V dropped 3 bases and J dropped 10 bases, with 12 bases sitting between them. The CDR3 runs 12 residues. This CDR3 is CASSLGGRGAFF. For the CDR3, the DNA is TGTGCCAGCAGTTTGGGGGGGCGCGGAGCTTTCTTT.

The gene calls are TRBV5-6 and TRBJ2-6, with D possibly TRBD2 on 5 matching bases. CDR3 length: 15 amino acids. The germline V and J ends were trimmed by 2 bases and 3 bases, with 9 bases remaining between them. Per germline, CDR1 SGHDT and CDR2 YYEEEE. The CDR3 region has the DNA TGTGCCAGCAGCTTCCGAGGGCGTGGGGCCAACGTCCTGACTTTC. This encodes CASSFRGRGANVLTF.

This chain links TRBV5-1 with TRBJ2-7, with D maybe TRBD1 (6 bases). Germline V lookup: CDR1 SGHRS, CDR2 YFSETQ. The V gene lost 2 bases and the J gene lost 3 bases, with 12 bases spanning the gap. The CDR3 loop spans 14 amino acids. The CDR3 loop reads CASSFGQGIYEQYF. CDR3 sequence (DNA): TGCGCCAGCAGCTTTGGGCAGGGGATCTACGAGCAGTACTTC.

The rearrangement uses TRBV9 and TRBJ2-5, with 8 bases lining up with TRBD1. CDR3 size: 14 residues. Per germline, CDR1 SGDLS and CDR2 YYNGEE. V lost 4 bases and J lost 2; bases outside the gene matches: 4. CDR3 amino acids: CASSTRTGQETQYF. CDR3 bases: TGTGCCAGCAGCACCCGGACAGGGCAAGAGACCCAGTACTTC. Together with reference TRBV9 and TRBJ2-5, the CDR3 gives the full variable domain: DSGVTQTPKHLITATGQRVTLRCSPRSGDLSVYWYQQSLDQGLQFLIQYYNGEERAKGNILERFSAQQFPDLHSELNLSSLELGDSALYFCASSTRTGQETQYFGPGTRLLVL.

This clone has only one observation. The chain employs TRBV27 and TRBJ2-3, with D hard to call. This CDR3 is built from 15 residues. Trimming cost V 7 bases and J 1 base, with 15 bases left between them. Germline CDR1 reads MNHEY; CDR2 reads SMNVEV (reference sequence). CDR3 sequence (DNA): TGTGCCAGCACCCGAAACCCTATGGGCACAGATACGCAGTATTTT. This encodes CASTRNPMGTDTQYF.

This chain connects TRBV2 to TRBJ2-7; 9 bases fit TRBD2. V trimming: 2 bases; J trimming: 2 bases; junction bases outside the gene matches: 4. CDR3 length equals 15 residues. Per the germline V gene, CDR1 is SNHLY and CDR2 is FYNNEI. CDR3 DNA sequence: TGTGCCAGCAGTGAACCCCTAGCGGGACCCTACGAGCAGTACTTC. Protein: CASSEPLAGPYEQYF.

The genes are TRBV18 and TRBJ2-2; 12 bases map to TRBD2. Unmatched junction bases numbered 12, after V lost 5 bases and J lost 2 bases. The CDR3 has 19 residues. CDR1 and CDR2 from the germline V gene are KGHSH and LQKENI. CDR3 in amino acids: CASSSLTSGGLANTGELFF. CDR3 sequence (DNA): TGTGCCAGCTCATCACTGACTAGCGGGGGCCTCGCTAACACCGGGGAGCTGTTTTTT.

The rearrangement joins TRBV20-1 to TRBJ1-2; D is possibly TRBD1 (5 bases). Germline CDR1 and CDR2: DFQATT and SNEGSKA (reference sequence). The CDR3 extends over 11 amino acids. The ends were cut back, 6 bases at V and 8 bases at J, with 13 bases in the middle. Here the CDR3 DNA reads TGCAGTGCCCAGGACACAGACGGCTACACCTTC. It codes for CSAQDTDGYTF.

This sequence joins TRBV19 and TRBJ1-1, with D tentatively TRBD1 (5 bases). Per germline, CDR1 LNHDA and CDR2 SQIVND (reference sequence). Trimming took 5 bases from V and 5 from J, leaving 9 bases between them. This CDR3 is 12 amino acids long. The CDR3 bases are TGTGCCAGTAGTTCCGGGGGTACTGAAGCTTTCTTT. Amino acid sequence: CASSSGGTEAFF.

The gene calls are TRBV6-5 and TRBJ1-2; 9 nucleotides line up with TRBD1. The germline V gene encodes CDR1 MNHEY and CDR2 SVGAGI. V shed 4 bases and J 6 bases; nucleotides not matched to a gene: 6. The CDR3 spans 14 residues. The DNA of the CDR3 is TGTGCCAGCAGTTCCCAGGGACAGGGCGATGGCTACACCTTC. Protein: CASSSQGQGDGYTF.

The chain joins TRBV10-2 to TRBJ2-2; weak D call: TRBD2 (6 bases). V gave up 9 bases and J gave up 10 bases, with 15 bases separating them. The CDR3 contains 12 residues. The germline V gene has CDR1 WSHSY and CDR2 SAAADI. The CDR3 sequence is CASGDWQTELFF. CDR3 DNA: TGCGCCAGTGGGGACTGGCAAACGGAGCTGTTTTTT.

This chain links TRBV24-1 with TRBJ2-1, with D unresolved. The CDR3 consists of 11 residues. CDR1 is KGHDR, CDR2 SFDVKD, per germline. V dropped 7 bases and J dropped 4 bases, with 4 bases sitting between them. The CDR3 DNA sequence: TGTGCCACCAGCAAATACAATGAGCAGTTCTTC. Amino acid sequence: CATSKYNEQFF.

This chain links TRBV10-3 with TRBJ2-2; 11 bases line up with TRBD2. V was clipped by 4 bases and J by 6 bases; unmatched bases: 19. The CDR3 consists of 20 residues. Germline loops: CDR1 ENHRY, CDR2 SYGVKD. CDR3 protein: CAISGEGGKLGLAAAGELFF. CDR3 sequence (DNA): TGTGCCATCAGTGGCGAGGGGGGAAAGTTGGGACTAGCGGCGGCCGGGGAGCTGTTTTTT.

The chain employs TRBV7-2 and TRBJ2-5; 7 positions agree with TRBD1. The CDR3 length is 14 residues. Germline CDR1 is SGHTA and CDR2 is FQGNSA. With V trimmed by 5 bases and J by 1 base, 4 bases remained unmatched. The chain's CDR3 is CASSKNRGQETQYF. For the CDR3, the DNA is TGTGCCAGCAGCAAGAACAGGGGCCAAGAGACCCAGTACTTC.

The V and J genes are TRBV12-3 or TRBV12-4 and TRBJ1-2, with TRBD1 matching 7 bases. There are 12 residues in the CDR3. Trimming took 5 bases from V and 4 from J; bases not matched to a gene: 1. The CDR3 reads CASSPGGYGYTF. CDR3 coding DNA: TGTGCCAGCAGTCCAGGGGGCTATGGCTACACCTTC.

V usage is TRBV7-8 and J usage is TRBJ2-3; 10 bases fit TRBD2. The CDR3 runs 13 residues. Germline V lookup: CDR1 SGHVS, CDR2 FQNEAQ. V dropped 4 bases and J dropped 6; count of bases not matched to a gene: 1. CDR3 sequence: CASSWGLADTQYF. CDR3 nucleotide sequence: TGTGCCAGCAGCTGGGGACTAGCGGATACGCAGTATTTT.

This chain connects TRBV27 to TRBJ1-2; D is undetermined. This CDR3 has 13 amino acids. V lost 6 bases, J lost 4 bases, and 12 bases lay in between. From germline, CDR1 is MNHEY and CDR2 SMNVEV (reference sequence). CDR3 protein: CASRKTGIYGYTF. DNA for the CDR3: TGTGCCAGCAGGAAAACGGGGATCTATGGCTACACCTTC.

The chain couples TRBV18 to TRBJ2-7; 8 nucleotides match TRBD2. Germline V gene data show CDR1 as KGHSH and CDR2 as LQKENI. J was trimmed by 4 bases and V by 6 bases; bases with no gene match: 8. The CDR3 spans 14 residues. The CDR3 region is CASSPGGSEYEQYF. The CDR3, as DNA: TGTGCCAGCTCTCCGGGGGGGTCGGAGTACGAGCAGTACTTC.

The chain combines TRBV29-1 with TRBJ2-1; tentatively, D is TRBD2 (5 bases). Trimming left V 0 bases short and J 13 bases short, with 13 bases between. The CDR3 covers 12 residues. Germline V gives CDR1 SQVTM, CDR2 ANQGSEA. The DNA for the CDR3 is TGCAGCGTTGAAGATAATGAGGCGGGTCAGTTCTTC. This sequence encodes CSVEDNEAGQFF.